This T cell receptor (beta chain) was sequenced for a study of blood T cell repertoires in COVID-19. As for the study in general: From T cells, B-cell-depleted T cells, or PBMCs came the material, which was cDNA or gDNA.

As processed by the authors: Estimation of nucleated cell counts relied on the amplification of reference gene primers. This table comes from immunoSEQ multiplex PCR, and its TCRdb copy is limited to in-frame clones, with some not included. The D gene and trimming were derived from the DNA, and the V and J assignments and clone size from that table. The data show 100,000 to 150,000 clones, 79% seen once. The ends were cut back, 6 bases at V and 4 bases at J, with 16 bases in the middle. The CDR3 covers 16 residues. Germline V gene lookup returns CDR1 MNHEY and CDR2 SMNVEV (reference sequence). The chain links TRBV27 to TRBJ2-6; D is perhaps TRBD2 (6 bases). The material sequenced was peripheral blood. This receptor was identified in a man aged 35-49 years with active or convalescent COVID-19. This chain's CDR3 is CASRGGGGSGANVLTF. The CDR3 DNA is TGTGCCAGCAGGGGGGGTGGGGGATCCGGGGCCAACGTCCTGACTTTC.